This entry lists 15 T cell receptor beta chains sequenced from one sample in a study of blood T cell repertoires in COVID-19. Repertoires were generated with immunoSEQ multiplex PCR, while TCRdb's copy carries only in-frame clones and drops some. This sample has approximately 49,000 clones, with around four fifths found just once. The specimen sequenced was peripheral blood. These receptors came from a human donor with acute or convalescent COVID-19. The donor label of this sample is uncertain.

The chain employs TRBV7-2 and TRBJ2-3; 8 positions agree with TRBD2. The CDR3 has 15 residues. V shed 1 base and J 1 base; nucleotides not matched to a gene: 1. Germline V gene data show CDR1 as SGHTA and CDR2 as FQGNSA. This CDR3 is CASSLGGLGTDTQYF. In DNA form, the CDR3 reads TGTGCCAGCAGCTTAGGGGGACTAGGCACAGATACGCAGTATTTT.

The chain joins TRBV29-1 to TRBJ1-2; the match to TRBD1 covers 10 bases. V lost 7 bases and J lost 2; bases outside the gene matches: 10. Germline CDR1 is SQVTM and CDR2 is ANQGSEA. This CDR3 is 15 amino acids long. The chain's CDR3 is CSAKGQGTRNYGYTF. The DNA for the CDR3 is TGCAGCGCCAAGGGACAGGGGACGCGGAACTATGGCTACACCTTC.

The chain carries TRBV6-1 and TRBJ1-4; tentative D call: TRBD1 (6 bases). Trimming took off 3 bases at V and 6 bases at J, with 11 bases between the two ends. This CDR3 is built from 14 residues. Germline CDR1 reads MNHNS; CDR2 reads SASEGT. The CDR3 DNA reads as TGTGCCAGCAGTGATACAGGGAGTGATGAAAAACTGTTTTTT. Translating gives CASSDTGSDEKLFF.

The gene calls are TRBV5-8 and TRBJ2-1; 9 positions match TRBD1. The CDR3 loop spans 13 amino acids. Germline CDR1 and CDR2: SGHTS and YDEGEE. Trimming cost V 0 bases and J 12 bases; bases outside gene matches: 4. CDR3 region: CASSLGGQGWQFF. As DNA, the CDR3 is TGTGCCAGCAGCTTGGGGGGACAGGGATGGCAGTTCTTC.

This chain uses TRBV29-1 with TRBJ1-2; 7 positions match TRBD1. V gave up 7 bases and J gave up 5 bases; unmatched junction bases: 7. CDR1 SQVTM and CDR2 ANQGSEA come from the germline V gene. The CDR3 extends over 12 amino acids. CDR3 DNA sequence: TGCAGCGCGGGGGGACAGTCTTATGGCTACACCTTC. Translation: CSAGGQSYGYTF.

The rearrangement uses TRBV7-2 and TRBJ2-5; the D is unclear. CDR1 and CDR2 (germline): SGHTA, FQGNSA. V lost 5 bases, J lost 4 bases, and 14 bases lay in between. This CDR3 is 14 amino acids long. Here the CDR3 DNA reads TGTGCCAGCAGCCCTCCCCAGCGCATAGAGACCCAGTACTTC. This translates into CASSPPQRIETQYF.

The rearrangement links TRBV12-3 or TRBV12-4 to TRBJ2-5; D not certain. CDR3 size: 12 residues. V lost 6 bases to trimming and J lost 4 bases, with 9 bases between them. In nucleotides, the CDR3 is TGTGCCAGCAGCTGGGCCGGAGAGACCCAGTACTTC. Translated, it gives CASSWAGETQYF.

The gene calls are TRBV30 and TRBJ2-7; D may be TRBD2 (6 bases). Trimming removed 6 bases from V and 2 bases from J, with 17 bases in between. Germline CDR1 is GTSNPN and CDR2 is SVGIG (reference sequence). CDR3 length equals 14 residues. CDR3: CACSLGLLTYEQYF. CDR3 bases: TGTGCCTGTTCATTGGGACTTCTTACCTACGAGCAGTACTTC.

The chain combines TRBV24-1 with TRBJ2-6; D is unclear. Germline CDR1 reads KGHDR; CDR2 reads SFDVKD. The CDR3 contains 13 residues. With 9 bases removed from V and 6 bases from J, the gap between germline ends came to 11 bases. The CDR3 DNA reads as TGTGCCACCGGAGTTCGTGAGGCCAACGTCCTGACTTTC. This encodes CATGVREANVLTF.

This clone has only one observation. A much larger clone sits a single nucleotide away, making a read error possible. In DNA form, the CDR3 reads TGTGCCAGCAGCCCTGAATGGTACGAGAACGGGGAGCTGTTTTTT. Residues: CASSPEWYENGELFF. The rearrangement uses TRBV7-2 and TRBJ2-2; D ambiguous. The CDR3 is 15 residues long. The V gene lost 5 bases and the J gene lost 7 bases, with 17 bases spanning the gap. Per germline, CDR1 SGHTA and CDR2 FQGNSA.

The rearrangement joins TRBV6-5 to TRBJ1-5, with a weak D call TRBD1 (5 bases). V lost 6 bases to trimming and J lost 0 bases, with 12 bases between them. The germline CDR1 and CDR2 sequences are MNHEY and SVGAGI. The CDR3 runs to 15 residues. In DNA form, the CDR3 reads TGTGCCAGCAGGCGAACGGGGGATAGCAATCAGCCCCAGCATTTT. Translated, it gives CASRRTGDSNQPQHF.

The rearrangement links TRBV7-8 to TRBJ2-2; possible D gene TRBD1, 6 bases. Germline V lookup: CDR1 SGHVS, CDR2 FQNEAQ. Trimming removed 2 bases at V and 6 bases at J, with 13 bases between. The CDR3 extends over 15 amino acids. The CDR3 coding sequence is TGTGCCAGCAGCTTATGGGACAACCCCCCCGGGGAGCTGTTTTTT. Translation gives CASSLWDNPPGELFF.

V and J are TRBV7-3 and TRBJ2-4, with 8 bases aligning to TRBD1. Per the germline V gene, CDR1 is SGHTA and CDR2 is FQGTGA. Germline trimming cut 3 bases from V and 7 bases from J; bases unmatched to any gene: 8. The CDR3 sequence is 15 residues long. CDR3: CASSFSGQGSNIQYF. The CDR3 coding sequence is TGTGCCAGCAGCTTTAGTGGACAGGGTTCGAACATTCAGTACTTC.

The V call is TRBV13, the J call TRBJ2-3; 11 positions match TRBD1. V was pared by 6 bases and J by 8 bases, with 10 bases of the junction left unmatched. The CDR3 spans 15 residues. Germline V gene sequence: CDR1 PRHDT, CDR2 FYEKMQ (reference sequence). The DNA for the CDR3 is TGTGCCAGCAGTCCAGGACAGGGGGCAGGGGTTACGCAGTATTTT. Residues: CASSPGQGAGVTQYF.

This clone has just a few counts. This chain links TRBV6-2 or TRBV6-3 with TRBJ2-2; 10 nucleotides agree with TRBD2. The CDR3 consists of 17 residues. Germline V lookup: CDR1 MNHEY, CDR2 SVGEGT. The ends lost 1 base at V and 5 bases at J; junction bases unmatched: 7. The DNA of the CDR3 is TGTGCCAGCAGTTACTTAGCTAGCGGGAGAAGGACCGGGGAGCTGTTTTTT. Protein: CASSYLASGRRTGELFF.